Shown below are 23 T cell receptor beta chains from a single sample sequenced in a study of CD8 T cells in ankylosing spondylitis. MiXCR, run by TCRdb on the 5' RACE reads, gives a single entry per CDR3 protein. The sample consists of approximately 260,000 distinct CDR3 sequences, 15% to 20% of them appearing once. The sequenced material came from blood, either unsorted or a sorted T cell fraction (not recorded which). These receptors were taken from a male donor with ankylosing spondylitis or in good health (not recorded which).

This chain joins TRBV20-1 and TRBJ2-1; the D is unclear. The CDR3 totals 16 residues. Germline CDR1 is DFQATT and CDR2 is SNEGSKA (reference sequence). V lost 6 bases, J lost 8 bases, and 26 bases lay in between. For the CDR3, the DNA is TGCAGTGCCATCCCCCCTGTGGCGACCCCCGGTTATGAGCAGTTCTTC. Translated: CSAIPPVATPGYEQFF.

In this sample, this clonotype turned up many times. This chain uses TRBV7-6 with TRBJ2-1; 10 bases line up with TRBD2. J gave up 8 bases and V 6 bases, and 10 bases lay outside the gene matches. Germline V gives CDR1 SGHVS, CDR2 FNYEAQ. This CDR3 region has 15 residues. The chain's CDR3 is CASSFGTSARDEQFF. CDR3 sequence (DNA): TGTGCCAGCAGTTTCGGGACTAGCGCAAGGGATGAGCAGTTCTTC.

This clonotype occurred a few times. V usage is TRBV7-9 and J usage is TRBJ2-5; no firm D call. CDR1 is SEHNR, CDR2 FQNEAQ, per germline (reference sequence). Trimming removed 3 bases at V and 2 bases at J, with 10 bases between. The CDR3 runs to 14 residues. In DNA form, the CDR3 reads TGTGCCAGCAGCTTTGGGAACCCACAAGAGACCCAGTACTTC. Amino acids: CASSFGNPQETQYF.

V and J are TRBV7-8 and TRBJ1-4; D remains ambiguous. Between the trimmed V and J ends, which lost 1 base and 6 bases, there was a span of 9 bases. The CDR3 length is 14 residues. Germline-derived CDR1 and CDR2 are SGHVS and FQNEAQ. The CDR3 is CASSLGLGDEKLFF. The CDR3 DNA is TGTGCCAGCAGCTTAGGGCTAGGAGATGAAAAACTGTTTTTT.

This clonotype came up a few times. This chain uses TRBV27 with TRBJ2-2; no reliable D call. The CDR3 runs 14 residues. The germline V gene has CDR1 MNHEY and CDR2 SMNVEV (reference sequence). The V end was cut by 6 bases, the J end by 5 bases, with 13 bases between. CDR3 in amino acids: CASSRALGTGELFF. In DNA form, the CDR3 reads TGTGCCAGCAGCCGGGCCCTGGGGACCGGGGAGCTGTTTTTT.

Concerning this clonotype: This may be a read error: a much more frequent sequence differs by one nucleotide. V and J are TRBV12-3 or TRBV12-4 and TRBJ2-1, with 11 nucleotides matching TRBD2. This CDR3 is 15 amino acids long. The DNA for the CDR3 is TGTGCCAGCAGGAAACTAGCGGGAGTGTCCAATAAGCAGTTCTTC. Protein product: CASRKLAGVSNKQFF.

V is TRBV12-3 or TRBV12-4 and J is TRBJ1-5; the D gene is possibly TRBD1 (5 bases). Trimming removed 3 bases from V and 7 bases from J, with 13 bases in between. The CDR3 consists of 14 residues. The CDR3 spells CASSFDPGSQPQHF. In nucleotides, the CDR3 is TGTGCCAGCAGTTTTGACCCAGGGAGCCAGCCCCAGCATTTT.

V and J are TRBV5-1 and TRBJ1-1; the match to TRBD1 covers 9 bases. J was trimmed by 6 bases and V by 4 bases; bases with no gene match: 13. The CDR3 is 16 residues long. Germline V CDR1 and CDR2: SGHRS, YFSETQ. The CDR3 is CASSPRSTGGDPEAFF. Written as DNA, the CDR3 is TGCGCCAGCAGCCCGAGGTCGACAGGGGGGGACCCTGAAGCTTTCTTT.

Many counts were recorded for this clonotype. The CDR3 nucleotides read TGCAGCGTTGAAGCCCAAAGAGCGGGAGGGATGTTGAATGAGCAGTTCTTC. Amino acids: CSVEAQRAGGMLNEQFF. The V call is TRBV29-1, the J call TRBJ2-1; 10 nucleotides align to TRBD2. CDR3 length: 17 amino acids. CDR1 is SQVTM and CDR2 is ANQGSEA in the germline V gene. Germline trimming cut 1 base from V and 7 bases from J; bases unmatched to any gene: 13.

This clonotype has a count of ten or more. The V and J genes are TRBV20-1 and TRBJ2-7, with D tentatively TRBD1 (5 bases). Germline CDR1 and CDR2: DFQATT and SNEGSKA (reference sequence). This CDR3 has 12 amino acids. The ends were cut back, 3 bases at V and 3 bases at J, with 9 bases in the middle. In DNA, the CDR3 is TGCAGTGCTAGGGGCCAGGGCTACGAGCAGTACTTC. Encoded protein: CSARGQGYEQYF.

The chain links TRBV6-1 to TRBJ2-3; D is perhaps TRBD2 (5 bases). Germline-derived CDR1 and CDR2 are MNHNS and SASEGT. Trimming took 8 bases from V and 1 from J, leaving 10 bases between them. The CDR3 has 13 residues. The CDR3 DNA reads as TGTGCCAGCGTGGGTAGCGGCACAGATACGCAGTATTTT. Protein sequence: CASVGSGTDTQYF.

This clonotype has a count of ten or more. J is TRBJ2-7 and V is TRBV28; D is possibly TRBD1 or TRBD2 (5 bases each). Germline V gene data show CDR1 as MDHEN and CDR2 as SYDVKM. The CDR3 runs to 14 residues. Trimming took off 3 bases at V and 4 bases at J, with 13 bases between the two ends. The CDR3 region has the DNA TGTGCCAGCAGTTTGCAGGGAGTCACGTACGAGCAGTACTTC. Translation: CASSLQGVTYEQYF.

This chain links TRBV5-1 with TRBJ2-1; D might be TRBD2 (5 bases). Germline V gene data show CDR1 as SGHRS and CDR2 as YFSETQ. The V and J ends lost 0 bases and 7 bases respectively, with 8 bases between them. The length of the CDR3 is 13 residues. The CDR3 loop reads CASSLASRNEQFF. Written as DNA, the CDR3 is TGCGCCAGCAGCTTGGCTAGCAGAAATGAGCAGTTCTTC.

This clonotype was seen only a few times. The chain carries TRBV12-3 or TRBV12-4 and TRBJ2-7; D unclear. Trimming took 7 bases from V and 0 from J, leaving 13 bases between them. The CDR3 runs 14 residues. CDR3 sequence reads: CASTSASGSYEQYF. Written as DNA, the CDR3 is TGTGCCAGCACCTCGGCATCGGGCTCCTACGAGCAGTACTTC.

In its sample, this clonotype was seen many times. The chain recombines TRBV3-1 with TRBJ2-3; no definite D call. Trimming cost V 2 bases and J 3 bases, with 21 bases left between them. Germline-derived CDR1 and CDR2 are LGHDT and YNNKEL (reference sequence). CDR3 length equals 18 residues. The CDR3 DNA reads TGTGCCAGCAGCCAAACTCGCCTATCGGGCTGGCAAACAGATACGCAGTATTTT. It is translated as CASSQTRLSGWQTDTQYF.

The V and J genes are TRBV7-8 and TRBJ2-7; no reliable D call. V gave up 5 bases and J gave up 4 bases, with 12 bases separating them. Germline-derived CDR1 and CDR2 are SGHVS and FQNEAQ. The CDR3 extends over 13 amino acids. The CDR3: CASSQMSPYEQYF. CDR3 in DNA: TGTGCCAGCAGCCAAATGTCACCTTACGAGCAGTACTTC.

This clonotype was recorded at least ten times. The V call is TRBV6-1, the J call TRBJ2-1, with 7 bases identical to TRBD1. This CDR3 region has 14 residues. Germline CDR1 MNHNS, CDR2 SASEGT. Trimming at V came to 6 bases and at J to 6 bases, leaving 8 bases not matched to a gene. CDR3 sequence: CASSPTDRPNEQFF. In DNA form, the CDR3 reads TGTGCCAGCAGCCCAACGGACAGGCCCAATGAGCAGTTCTTC.

The rearrangement joins TRBV12-3 or TRBV12-4 to TRBJ2-3; 13 bases match TRBD2. The V gene end was trimmed by 6 bases and the J gene end by 3 bases; junction bases not matched to a gene: 3. The CDR3 contains 15 residues. The CDR3 loop reads CASRGLAGLTDTQYF. CDR3 DNA sequence: TGTGCCAGCAGGGGACTAGCGGGATTAACAGATACGCAGTATTTT.

This clonotype was counted ten times or more. This CDR3 is CASSQTSGVKETQYF. DNA for the CDR3: TGTGCCAGCAGCCAAACTAGCGGAGTAAAAGAGACCCAGTACTTC. The V and J genes are TRBV9 and TRBJ2-5; 8 nucleotides align to TRBD2. The junction had 8 bases not matched to a gene; V was cut back by 4 bases and J by 3 bases. CDR3 length equals 15 residues. Germline lookup yields CDR1 SGDLS and CDR2 YYNGEE.

Ten or more counts support this clonotype. Since a much larger clone is just one base distant, this may be a read error. This rearrangement joins TRBV6-8 to TRBJ1-1; unclear D gene. The CDR3 runs to 17 residues. V shed 0 bases and J shed 1 base, with 15 bases lying between them. CDR1 MNHGY and CDR2 SAAAGT come from the germline V gene. This CDR3 reads CASSYSLSPPENTEAFF. DNA for the CDR3: TGTGCCAGCAGTTACTCCCTTTCCCCCCCAGAGAACACTGAAGCTTTCTTT.

The chain carries TRBV7-9 and TRBJ2-7; D may correspond to TRBD1 or TRBD2 (5 bases each). The V end was cut by 5 bases, the J end by 5 bases, with 16 bases between. The CDR3 spans 14 residues. The germline gives CDR1 SEHNR, CDR2 FQNEAQ (reference sequence). As DNA, the CDR3 is TGTGCCAGCAGCCCCCGGGACCGAGCCCACGAGCAGTACTTC. This encodes CASSPRDRAHEQYF.

J is TRBJ2-5 and V is TRBV4-2; D not certain. Deletions cut 4 bases from V and 2 bases from J, with 14 bases between. Germline V gene data show CDR1 as LGHNA and CDR2 as YNFKEQ. CDR3 length equals 15 residues. CDR3 sequence reads: CASSPHLAGQETQYF. Here the CDR3 DNA reads TGTGCCAGCAGCCCACACTTAGCCGGGCAAGAGACCCAGTACTTC.

This chain uses TRBV6-1 with TRBJ1-2, with D tentatively TRBD1 (5 bases). From germline, CDR1 is MNHNS and CDR2 SASEGT. The V and J ends lost 2 bases and 0 bases respectively, with 10 bases between them. The CDR3 runs 15 residues. CDR3 sequence (DNA): TGTGCCAGCAGTGAATTTCGGGGACCTAACTATGGCTACACCTTC. Translating gives CASSEFRGPNYGYTF.